This entry lists 13 T cell receptor beta chains sequenced from one sample in a study of identical twins. TCRdb re-analysed the 5' RACE reads in MiXCR, keeping a single row per CDR3 protein. The data show under 250,000 distinct CDR3 sequences, 7.5% seen once. The same sample was also studied in work on yellow fever vaccine responses in identical twins.

Sequences were obtained from memory (CD45RO+) T cells sorted from blood. The source of these receptors is a woman younger than 35 in good health.

V gene TRBV12-3 or TRBV12-4 combines with J gene TRBJ2-2; TRBD1 might be the D (5 bases). Trimming took off 8 bases at V and 5 bases at J, with 15 bases between the two ends. The CDR3 loop spans 14 amino acids. CDR3 region: CASGLQGGTGELFF. The CDR3 coding sequence is TGTGCCAGCGGCCTCCAGGGTGGGACCGGGGAGCTGTTTTTT.

The V gene is TRBV20-1, the J gene TRBJ2-4, with TRBD1 as a possible D gene (6 bases). Germline-derived CDR1 and CDR2 are DFQATT and SNEGSKA (reference sequence). This CDR3 is 16 amino acids long. The V and J ends lost 4 bases and 7 bases respectively, with 23 bases between them. Here the CDR3 reads CSANNPGVGALNIQYF. CDR3 DNA sequence: TGCAGTGCTAATAACCCTGGCGTGGGGGCCCTGAACATTCAGTACTTC.

This chain connects TRBV20-1 to TRBJ2-7; 11 positions agree with TRBD2. This CDR3 spans 13 amino acids. Unmatched junction bases numbered 1, after V lost 1 base and J lost 5 bases. CDR1 and CDR2 (germline): DFQATT, SNEGSKA (reference sequence). CDR3 DNA sequence: TGCAGTGCTAGAGCACTAGCGGGAGACGAGCAGTACTTC. It codes for CSARALAGDEQYF.

This clonotype showed up many times. This chain's CDR3 is CASSLEDRGGTDTQYF. Here the CDR3 DNA reads TGCGCCAGCAGCTTGGAAGACAGGGGGGGCACAGATACGCAGTATTTT. The V and J genes are TRBV5-1 and TRBJ2-3; 9 nucleotides line up with TRBD1. The CDR3 has 16 amino acids. J gave up 1 base and V 0 bases, and 3 bases lay outside the gene matches. CDR1 is SGHRS and CDR2 is YFSETQ in the germline V gene. Looking up the rest from reference TRBV5-1 and TRBJ2-3 gives the full variable domain: KAGVTQTPRYLIKTRGQQVTLSCSPISGHRSVSWYQQTPGQGLQFLFEYFSETQRNKGNFPGRFSGRQFSNSRSEMNVSTLELGDSALYLCASSLEDRGGTDTQYFGPGTRLTVL.

The chain recombines TRBV20-1 with TRBJ1-2, with 7 bases that match TRBD1. CDR3 length equals 12 residues. Germline V gene lookup returns CDR1 DFQATT and CDR2 SNEGSKA (reference sequence). Germline trimming cut 5 bases from V and 4 bases from J; bases unmatched to any gene: 4. The chain's CDR3 is CSARDRLYGYTF. CDR3 DNA sequence: TGCAGTGCTCGGGACAGACTCTATGGCTACACCTTC.

The chain carries TRBV5-1 and TRBJ2-7; 8 bases match TRBD2. V lost 5 bases to trimming and J lost 7 bases; unmatched junction nucleotides: 14. The CDR3 extends over 15 amino acids. Germline values: CDR1 SGHRS, CDR2 YFSETQ. The CDR3 loop is CASRQKLAANSEQYF. CDR3 in DNA: TGCGCCAGCAGGCAAAAACTAGCGGCCAATAGTGAGCAGTACTTC.

This clonotype was detected only a few times. The chain has TRBV5-1 and TRBJ2-5; D remains unclear. Per the germline V gene, CDR1 is SGHRS and CDR2 is YFSETQ. V shed 3 bases and J shed 2 bases, with 11 bases lying between them. This CDR3 is built from 14 residues. For the CDR3, the DNA is TGCGCCAGCAGCTCGCCTGGTGGACAAGAGACCCAGTACTTC. Translation gives CASSSPGGQETQYF.

This clonotype has ten or more counts. V gene TRBV6-2 or TRBV6-3 combines with J gene TRBJ1-2; TRBD1 agrees at 7 bases. Looked up from germline, CDR1 is MNHEY and CDR2 is SVGEGT. Losses at the gene ends were 6 bases for V and 2 bases for J; bases not matched to a gene: 3. The CDR3 loop spans 13 amino acids. The CDR3, as DNA: TGTGCCAGCAGCTGGACAGGAAACTATGGCTACACCTTC. Its protein is CASSWTGNYGYTF.

V usage is TRBV4-3 and J usage is TRBJ2-7; D is perhaps TRBD2 (5 bases). The CDR3 runs 15 residues. From germline, CDR1 is LGHNA and CDR2 YSLEER. Trimming removed 4 bases at V and 4 bases at J, with 17 bases between. CDR3 sequence reads: CASSLRITPGYEQYF. CDR3 DNA sequence: TGCGCCAGCAGCCTGAGGATTACCCCGGGATACGAGCAGTACTTC.

The table lists this clonotype with a few counts. This chain joins TRBV10-1 and TRBJ1-4; 10 nucleotides line up with TRBD1. The CDR3 totals 15 residues. The J segment lost 8 bases and the V segment lost 3 bases, leaving 6 bases of the junction unmatched. The germline V gene encodes CDR1 WNHNN and CDR2 SYGVQD (reference sequence). The CDR3: CASSEGTGVGEKLFF. The DNA for the CDR3 is TGCGCCAGCAGTGAAGGGACAGGGGTTGGGGAAAAACTGTTTTTT.

This clonotype was seen ten or more times. The genes are TRBV6-5 and TRBJ2-2; tentatively, D is TRBD2 (5 bases). The length of the CDR3 is 13 residues. Trimming pared 0 bases from V and 13 bases from J, leaving 12 bases between. Germline V gene lookup returns CDR1 MNHEY and CDR2 SVGAGI. CDR3 sequence reads: CASSYSSAEGLFF. The CDR3 DNA sequence: TGTGCCAGCAGTTACTCCTCGGCCGAGGGGCTGTTTTTT.

This chain links TRBV5-1 with TRBJ2-3, with TRBD2 matching over 11 bases. The V gene end was trimmed by 4 bases and the J gene end by 6 bases; junction bases not matched to a gene: 7. CDR1 and CDR2 (germline): SGHRS, YFSETQ. The CDR3 length is 15 residues. In DNA form, the CDR3 reads TGCGCCAGCAGCGAGATAGCGGGGGGGCCGGATACGCAGTATTTT. Residues: CASSEIAGGPDTQYF.

The J gene is TRBJ1-1, the V gene TRBV20-1; D perhaps matches TRBD1 (5 bases). CDR1 and CDR2 (germline): DFQATT, SNEGSKA (reference sequence). Trimming took 3 bases from V and 6 from J, leaving 11 bases between them. The CDR3 runs to 12 residues. The CDR3 DNA follows: TGCAGTGCTAGGAGGGGAGTCGCTGAAGCTTTCTTT. Protein product: CSARRGVAEAFF.